What follows is one T cell receptor beta chain and its context. Its antigen is unknown. CDR1 and CDR2 from the germline V gene are SGDLS and YYNGEE. This CDR3 has 16 amino acids. V was pared by 4 bases and J by 6 bases, with 23 bases between. This sample stems from a study of T cell responses to AZD1222 COVID-19 vaccine. Produced via immunoSEQ multiplex PCR; TCRdb's table is partial and in-frame only. The sample includes tens of thousands of clones, 85% of them seen just once. Notes on the study in general: Reportedly, nearly half the spike-specific TCRs target unmutated variant regions.

Sequences were derived from peripheral blood, sampled on day 0 of AZD1222 vaccination. This chain joins TRBV9 and TRBJ2-7; the D gene is possibly TRBD2 (5 bases). This TCR was sampled from an adult in good health. CDR3 in DNA: TGTGCCAGCAGCCCCTCTAGTCTAGCAGTCACCCTCGAGCAGTACTTC. It yields the protein CASSPSSLAVTLEQYF.